The 22 T cell receptor beta chains below all came from one sample that was sequenced in a study of blood T cells in healthy people across ages. PCR was performed a second time for about 6 to 12 cycles using a sample-barcoded 5' primer and a J-beta primer mix. TCRdb called the 5' RACE reads again in MiXCR, with one record for every CDR3 protein. The repertoire has about 2 million distinct CDR3 sequences, 49% of them found once; the top ten carry less than 2.5%. Sequenced input: blood. The receptors shown here come from a middle-aged woman in good health.

V gene TRBV10-3 combines with J gene TRBJ1-6; 7 bases align to TRBD1. The J segment lost 8 bases and the V segment lost 6 bases, leaving 7 bases of the junction unmatched. The CDR3 sequence is 14 residues long. Germline CDR1 reads ENHRY; CDR2 reads SYGVKD. The CDR3 coding sequence is TGTGCCATCAGACAGACAGGGAATCATTCACCCCTCCACTTT. It specifies CAIRQTGNHSPLHF.

The rearrangement links TRBV28 to TRBJ2-1, with D unresolved. V lost 6 bases and J 7 bases, leaving 16 bases between the germline ends. In germline, CDR1 is MDHEN, CDR2 SYDVKM. This CDR3 comprises 14 residues. In nucleotides, the CDR3 is TGTGCCAGCAGAGAAGACGGAAGGCTGAATGAGCAGTTCTTC. It specifies CASREDGRLNEQFF.

The CDR3 loop is CASSLDRALDGYTF. CDR3 nucleotides: TGTGCCAGCAGCTTAGACAGGGCATTAGATGGCTACACCTTC. The genes are TRBV13 and TRBJ1-2; D might be TRBD1 (6 bases). The CDR3 covers 14 residues. Deletions cut 1 base from V and 6 bases from J, with 12 bases between. Germline CDR1 is PRHDT and CDR2 is FYEKMQ (reference sequence).

The chain links TRBV6-2 or TRBV6-3 to TRBJ2-3, with D perhaps matching TRBD1 or TRBD2 (5 bases each). The CDR3 is made up of 15 amino acids. CDR1 is MNHEY, CDR2 SVGEGT, per germline. V was shortened by 2 bases and J by 4 bases, with 13 bases between the two germline ends. CDR3 DNA sequence: TGTGCCAGCAGTTACGGGATGGGGACCCCAGATACGCAGTATTTT. This translates into CASSYGMGTPDTQYF.

This clonotype showed up just a few times. The gene calls are TRBV15 and TRBJ2-7, with 9 bases aligning to TRBD2. The assigned J gene may be wrong: the sequence end matches TRBJ2-5 better. The length of the CDR3 is 16 residues. Germline CDR1 reads LNHNV; CDR2 reads YYDKDF (reference sequence). CDR3 nucleotides: TGTGCCACCGGATTCCTAAAGGGCGGGGGGGCGAAGACCCAGTACTTC. It specifies CATGFLKGGGAKTQYF.

Many counts were recorded for this clonotype. The junction departs from the called germline gene at one end, perhaps through a read error. The genes are TRBV5-1 and TRBJ2-7; 7 nucleotides align to TRBD1. Germline V gives CDR1 SGHRS, CDR2 YFSETQ. The CDR3 extends over 13 amino acids. The CDR3 nucleotides read TGTGCCAGCAGCACGGACAGGACCTACGAGCAGTACTTC. It is translated as CASSTDRTYEQYF.

The rearrangement joins TRBV12-3 or TRBV12-4 to TRBJ1-2; TRBD1 agrees at 8 bases. V was pared by 7 bases and J by 8 bases, with 6 bases of the junction left unmatched. This CDR3 is built from 12 residues. CDR3: CASTQGAKGYTF. The CDR3 bases are TGTGCCAGCACCCAGGGGGCGAAAGGCTACACCTTC.

This clonotype was seen only a few times. The chain has TRBV29-1 and TRBJ2-1; D might be TRBD2 (6 bases). Germline values: CDR1 SQVTM, CDR2 ANQGSEA. Trimming removed 4 bases at V and 1 base at J, with 14 bases between. CDR3 length: 15 residues. This CDR3 is CSVVLSGRSYNEQFF. In DNA, the CDR3 is TGCAGCGTTGTATTGTCGGGGAGGTCCTACAATGAGCAGTTCTTC.

The V call is TRBV27, the J call TRBJ2-3; a possible D gene is TRBD2 (5 bases). V lost 0 bases to trimming and J lost 2 bases, with 9 bases between them. The CDR3 is made up of 15 amino acids. Germline lookup yields CDR1 MNHEY and CDR2 SMNVEV (reference sequence). CDR3 nucleotide sequence: TGTGCCAGCAGTTTATCCGGGGTGAACACAGATACGCAGTATTTT. It specifies CASSLSGVNTDTQYF.

This clonotype has just a few counts. The CDR3 is CSARELLVNNEQFF. Here the CDR3 DNA reads TGCAGTGCTAGAGAGTTACTAGTCAACAATGAGCAGTTCTTC. The chain couples TRBV20-1 to TRBJ2-1; D may be TRBD2 (5 bases). This CDR3 spans 14 amino acids. Germline V gene data show CDR1 as DFQATT and CDR2 as SNEGSKA (reference sequence). Between the trimmed V and J ends, which lost 0 bases and 5 bases, there was a span of 11 bases.

The chain joins TRBV19 to TRBJ2-1; a weak D match, TRBD1 (5 bases). Trimming removed 4 bases at V and 5 bases at J, with 12 bases between. CDR3 size: 14 residues. Germline V lookup: CDR1 LNHDA, CDR2 SQIVND (reference sequence). The CDR3 spells CASSTPDRNNEQFF. The DNA for the CDR3 is TGTGCCAGTAGTACCCCAGACAGAAACAATGAGCAGTTCTTC.

There are a few counts of this clonotype. This chain's CDR3 is CASSYGGANQPQHF. CDR3 DNA: TGTGCCAGCAGTTACGGCGGGGCTAATCAGCCCCAGCATTTT. The J gene is TRBJ1-5, the V gene TRBV6-2 or TRBV6-3, with D perhaps TRBD1 (5 bases). Trimming cost V 2 bases and J 4 bases, with 9 bases left between them. The germline CDR1 and CDR2 sequences are MNHEY and SVGEGT. The CDR3 is 14 residues long.

The genes are TRBV5-1 and TRBJ2-1; D is perhaps TRBD1 (5 bases). The CDR3 is made up of 14 amino acids. V lost 3 bases and J lost 3, with 10 bases in between. CDR1 and CDR2 from the germline V gene are SGHRS and YFSETQ. This CDR3 is CASSSDTSYNEQFF. The CDR3 coding sequence is TGCGCCAGCAGCTCGGACACCAGCTACAATGAGCAGTTCTTC. The full variable domain, completed using reference TRBV5-1 and TRBJ2-1, is KAGVTQTPRYLIKTRGQQVTLSCSPISGHRSVSWYQQTPGQGLQFLFEYFSETQRNKGNFPGRFSGRQFSNSRSEMNVSTLELGDSALYLCASSSDTSYNEQFFGPGTRLTVL.

This clonotype was counted only a few times. The rearrangement links TRBV27 to TRBJ1-6; D remains unclear. The CDR3 spans 16 residues. V lost 5 bases, J lost 7 bases, and 18 bases lay in between. Germline values: CDR1 MNHEY, CDR2 SMNVEV (reference sequence). CDR3 protein: CASSPGWGQPNSPLHF. DNA for the CDR3: TGTGCCAGCAGTCCCGGCTGGGGTCAACCCAATTCACCCCTCCACTTT.

This clonotype was recorded only once. This sequence joins TRBV11-2 and TRBJ2-5; 8 bases are a match to TRBD2. The V segment lost 6 bases and the J segment 5 bases; nucleotides outside the gene matches: 17. From germline, CDR1 is SGHAT and CDR2 FQNNGV. This CDR3 region has 17 residues. In DNA, the CDR3 is TGTGCCAGCAGTGAATCAAGCGGGGGATTCCGTGGGGAGACCCAGTACTTC. Residues: CASSESSGGFRGETQYF.

This clonotype turned up a few times. The V gene is TRBV7-9, the J gene TRBJ2-7, with 9 bases matching TRBD2. This CDR3 is 16 amino acids long. CDR1 and CDR2 from the germline V gene are SEHNR and FQNEAQ (reference sequence). The junction had 6 bases not matched to a gene; V was cut back by 1 base and J by 2 bases. The DNA of the CDR3 is TGTGCCAGCAGCTTAGTGGCGGGGGGGGCCGCCTACGAGCAGTACTTC. Protein sequence: CASSLVAGGAAYEQYF.

CDR3 nucleotides: TGTGCCAGCAGTGCCGGGAGGAGTCGGTACGAGCAGTACTTC. Amino acid sequence: CASSAGRSRYEQYF. The chain couples TRBV2 to TRBJ2-4, with 7 bases aligning to TRBD2. The assigned J gene may be wrong: the sequence end matches TRBJ2-7 better. Germline V gene data show CDR1 as SNHLY and CDR2 as FYNNEI. The CDR3 consists of 14 residues.

The rearrangement uses TRBV6-2 or TRBV6-3 and TRBJ2-7; D not certain. Germline V gene lookup returns CDR1 MNHEY and CDR2 SVGEGT. Trimming shortened V by 6 bases and J by 4 bases, and 13 bases separated the two germline ends. The CDR3 loop spans 13 amino acids. The CDR3 nucleotides read TGTGCCAGCAGCGACCCGGTATTTTACGAGCAGTACTTC. Translated, it gives CASSDPVFYEQYF.

The chain couples TRBV18 to TRBJ2-3; 13 positions match TRBD2. Germline V gives CDR1 KGHSH, CDR2 LQKENI. This CDR3 contains 20 residues. The ends lost 0 bases at V and 4 bases at J; junction bases unmatched: 13. The chain's CDR3 is CASSPPGLAGSYLKADTQYF. The CDR3 DNA reads TGTGCCAGCTCACCACCGGGACTAGCGGGGAGCTATCTCAAGGCAGATACGCAGTATTTT.

This chain links TRBV29-1 with TRBJ1-2; a possible D gene is TRBD1 (6 bases). The CDR3 totals 15 residues. V lost 7 bases to trimming and J lost 3 bases, with 21 bases between them. CDR1 is SQVTM and CDR2 is ANQGSEA in the germline V gene. CDR3 nucleotide sequence: TGCAGCGCCGCGGACCCAGGGGATTATCACTATGGCTACACCTTC. This translates into CSAADPGDYHYGYTF.

This clonotype was seen a few times. This rearrangement joins TRBV10-3 to TRBJ2-3, with D unresolved. Germline V lookup: CDR1 ENHRY, CDR2 SYGVKD. V lost 0 bases, J lost 2 bases, and 3 bases lay in between. This CDR3 spans 13 amino acids. This CDR3 is CAISESFTDTQYF. DNA of the CDR3: TGTGCCATCAGTGAGTCTTTCACAGATACGCAGTATTTT.

This clonotype was recorded a few times. The chain uses TRBV11-1 and TRBJ2-3; 13 nucleotides match TRBD2. Germline CDR1 and CDR2: SGHAT and FQDESV (reference sequence). This CDR3 comprises 16 residues. V was clipped by 5 bases and J by 3 bases; unmatched bases: 5. The CDR3 loop reads CASSRGTSGATDTQYF. DNA for the CDR3: TGTGCCAGCAGCCGCGGGACTAGCGGGGCGACAGATACGCAGTATTTT.